Given below is one T cell receptor (beta chain) in context. The antigen is not known. This record comes from a study of cytomegalovirus exposure and HLA in healthy donors. In the study overall: Inside one of the first data releases sat 80 million to 95 million unique TCRs taken from HLA-typed donors. Study-level findings and limits: A later analysis showed that HLA-associated TCR beta chains had undergone more clonal expansion than equally common others. Certain sequence variants were highly shared and formed a cluster, and this cluster was likely a sequencing artifact.

PCR primers comprised 60 Vbeta and 13 Jbeta primers. The protocol was immunoSEQ multiplex PCR, while the TCRdb copy is restricted to in-frame clones and leaves out a portion. The sample records approximately 150,000 clones, roughly three quarters being singletons. V was pared by 7 bases and J by 4 bases, with 19 bases between. CDR1 is LNHDA and CDR2 is SQIVND in the germline V gene (reference sequence). The CDR3 extends over 15 amino acids. The sequence derives from a middle-aged woman in good health and CMV-seronegative. Sequencing was carried out using PBMCs. The chain links TRBV19 to TRBJ2-5; TRBD1 might be the D (6 bases). The CDR3 sequence: CASTAPGRGRETQYF. The CDR3 DNA sequence: TGTGCCAGTACCGCCCCCGGCAGGGGAAGAGAGACCCAGTACTTC.